Each of the 26 T cell receptor beta chains below was sequenced from the same sample in a study of blood T cells in healthy people across ages (dated by TCRdb to between 2014 and 2017). Library generation was performed with 5' RACE. Reads for this sample came from an Illumina HiSeq 2500. A second PCR of 7 to 11 cycles was performed with a sample-barcoded 5' primer and a J-beta primer mix. TCRdb cleaned the public reads at Q25 with fastp, built clones with MiXCR and kept in-frame beta chains. Here each entry gathers all rows of one CDR3 protein and keeps the most common genes and DNA. The sample data list roughly 1,000,000 distinct CDR3 sequences, and approximately 25% of these were observed just once. The top ten hold 0.65% to 0.95% of the sample. This same sample was also part of a study on T cells of mothers and their children.

The material sequenced was blood. The receptors were sampled from a girl aged 2 to 9 in good health.

This chain links TRBV29-1 with TRBJ2-5; 14 positions match TRBD2. This CDR3 comprises 17 residues. The trim removed 1 base at V and 4 bases at J, leaving 8 bases unmatched. Per the germline V gene, CDR1 is SQVTM and CDR2 is ANQGSEA. The CDR3 bases are TGCAGCGTTGAAGCTGGGACTAGCGGGGGTGTAGGAGAGACCCAGTACTTC. Protein product: CSVEAGTSGGVGETQYF.

This clonotype was seen more than once but under ten times. This chain joins TRBV29-1 and TRBJ2-1, with TRBD2 identical over 7 bases. CDR1 is SQVTM, CDR2 ANQGSEA, per germline. With 1 base clipped from V and 13 bases from J, the junction kept 4 bases outside the gene matches. The CDR3 has 11 amino acids. The CDR3 protein is CSVEVGLVQFF. DNA for the CDR3: TGCAGCGTTGAAGTTGGACTAGTCCAGTTCTTC.

The chain employs TRBV11-1 and TRBJ1-4; tentative D call: TRBD1 (6 bases). Germline-derived CDR1 and CDR2 are SGHAT and FQDESV (reference sequence). V was cut by 5 bases and J by 4 bases, with 14 bases left in between. This CDR3 region has 15 residues. CDR3 DNA: TGTGCCAGCAGCCCGCGTGGACAGTATAATGAAAAACTGTTTTTT. It is translated as CASSPRGQYNEKLFF.

The chain employs TRBV20-1 and TRBJ2-1; 10 bases align to TRBD1. The end of the DNA is better explained by TRBJ2-7, so the J call may be wrong. The CDR3 runs 15 residues. Looked up from germline, CDR1 is DFQATT and CDR2 is SNEGSKA (reference sequence). In nucleotides, the CDR3 is TGCAGTGCTAGATCAACGGACAGGGGGGGGTACGAGCAGTACTTC. Translating it yields CSARSTDRGGYEQYF.

This clonotype was seen more than once but under ten times. J is TRBJ1-2 and V is TRBV28; D unresolved. Trimming left V 6 bases short and J 6 bases short, with 17 bases between. The CDR3 runs to 14 residues. The germline V gene has CDR1 MDHEN and CDR2 SYDVKM. The CDR3 region is CASSSRGRVDGYTF. CDR3 DNA: TGTGCCAGCAGCTCCCGGGGTCGGGTTGATGGCTACACCTTC.

The chain uses TRBV4-1 and TRBJ1-2; D is unclear. CDR1 and CDR2 (germline): MGHRA, YSYEKL. This CDR3 comprises 14 residues. Deletions cut 4 bases from V and 7 bases from J, with 16 bases between. The DNA for the CDR3 is TGCGCCAGCAGCCCAGAGGGAGGGCAGTCTGGCTACACCTTC. Translated: CASSPEGGQSGYTF.

V and J are TRBV5-6 and TRBJ2-1; D unclear. This CDR3 has 13 residues. Trimming left V 0 bases short and J 3 bases short, with 4 bases between. CDR1 and CDR2 from the germline V gene are SGHDT and YYEEEE. The CDR3 here is CASSLVHYNEQFF. CDR3 nucleotide sequence: TGTGCCAGCAGCTTGGTGCACTACAATGAGCAGTTCTTC.

The gene calls are TRBV5-1 and TRBJ2-2; 8 positions match TRBD2. Germline V gene lookup returns CDR1 SGHRS and CDR2 YFSETQ. The V gene end was trimmed by 0 bases and the J gene end by 1 base; junction bases not matched to a gene: 5. The CDR3 covers 17 residues. Written as DNA, the CDR3 is TGCGCCAGCAGCTTGGCAAGGCTAGCGGGGAACACCGGGGAGCTGTTTTTT. As protein: CASSLARLAGNTGELFF.

This clonotype was seen only a few times. The genes are TRBV12-3 or TRBV12-4 and TRBJ2-1; the D gene is possibly TRBD2 (6 bases). There are 15 residues in the CDR3. V gave up 6 bases and J gave up 4 bases, with 16 bases separating them. CDR3 bases: TGTGCCAGCAGCCCGGGGTCCGGGGGTTACAATGAGCAGTTCTTC. Amino acid sequence: CASSPGSGGYNEQFF.

The CDR3 coding sequence is TGCAGCGTTGAATCGCAGCGGGAGTTCAATGAGCAGTTCTTC. Translating it yields CSVESQREFNEQFF. The chain links TRBV29-1 to TRBJ2-1; 8 bases agree with TRBD2. Germline CDR1 and CDR2: SQVTM and ANQGSEA. V lost 2 bases, J lost 6 bases, and 6 bases stayed unmatched. The CDR3 loop spans 14 amino acids.

In its sample, this clonotype was seen a few times. The chain joins TRBV6-6 to TRBJ2-3; 7 positions agree with TRBD1. CDR3 length: 15 residues. CDR1 MNHNY and CDR2 SVGAGI come from the germline V gene (reference sequence). V lost 6 bases and J lost 4; bases outside the gene matches: 10. In DNA form, the CDR3 reads TGTGCCAGCAGCACCGGACAGGCTGGCGCAGATACGCAGTATTTT. Amino acids: CASSTGQAGADTQYF.

The chain employs TRBV5-6 and TRBJ1-1; D unclear. The CDR3 consists of 13 residues. Germline V gene data show CDR1 as SGHDT and CDR2 as YYEEEE. The V and J ends lost 5 bases and 7 bases respectively, with 15 bases between them. The CDR3 protein is CASSNRVDYEAFF. CDR3 bases: TGTGCCAGCAGTAATCGAGTTGACTATGAAGCTTTCTTT.

V and J are TRBV5-1 and TRBJ1-1; no reliable D call. The germline CDR1 and CDR2 sequences are SGHRS and YFSETQ. The CDR3 runs 13 residues. V lost 4 bases and J 2 bases, leaving 9 bases between the germline ends. CDR3 loop: CASSTNINTEAFF. The CDR3 nucleotides read TGCGCCAGCAGCACGAACATAAACACTGAAGCTTTCTTT.

The gene calls are TRBV20-1 and TRBJ2-4; D not certain. Germline-derived CDR1 and CDR2 are DFQATT and SNEGSKA (reference sequence). The CDR3 length is 17 residues. Trimming removed 3 bases from V and 0 bases from J, with 18 bases in between. The CDR3 loop is CSARPDEGSLAKNIQYF. The DNA for the CDR3 is TGCAGTGCTAGGCCTGATGAAGGTTCCCTAGCCAAAAACATTCAGTACTTC.

This clonotype turned up a few times. This sequence joins TRBV29-1 and TRBJ2-1; D is perhaps TRBD1 or TRBD2 (5 bases each). The J call is in doubt because the DNA end fits TRBJ2-7 better. CDR3 size: 15 residues. CDR1 is SQVTM and CDR2 is ANQGSEA in the germline V gene. CDR3 bases: TGCAGCGTGATGCTCCGGGACCCTGGCTCCTACGAGCAGTACTTC. Translated: CSVMLRDPGSYEQYF.

This clonotype was seen more than once but under ten times. This chain connects TRBV6-6 to TRBJ2-5; D possibly matches TRBD1 or TRBD2 (5 bases each). The J call may be mistaken, given a closer DNA end match to TRBJ2-1. Per the germline V gene, CDR1 is MNHNY and CDR2 is SVGAGI (reference sequence). The CDR3 extends over 16 amino acids. CDR3 DNA: TGTGCCAGCACGGTGTCGGGCGAGGGGACCTACAATGAGCAGTTCTTC. It specifies CASTVSGEGTYNEQFF.

This clonotype was detected a few times. This rearrangement joins TRBV12-3 or TRBV12-4 to TRBJ2-7; D gene uncertain. The germline V and J ends were trimmed by 8 bases and 6 bases, with 17 bases remaining between them. The CDR3 is 13 amino acids. CDR3 sequence: CASGPRATVEQYF. CDR3 sequence (DNA): TGTGCCAGCGGTCCCCGGGCCACCGTCGAGCAGTACTTC.

The V and J genes are TRBV19 and TRBJ1-5, with TRBD1 matching over 8 bases. The CDR3 loop spans 16 amino acids. Germline loops: CDR1 LNHDA, CDR2 SQIVND (reference sequence). Losses at the gene ends were 3 bases for V and 3 bases for J; bases not matched to a gene: 7. In nucleotides, the CDR3 is TGTGCCAGTAGTATTCTCATGGGACAGGTCAATCAGCCCCAGCATTTT. Translating gives CASSILMGQVNQPQHF.

V is TRBV7-9 and J is TRBJ2-1; the D is unclear. Trimming took off 4 bases at V and 1 base at J, with 14 bases between the two ends. Germline values: CDR1 SEHNR, CDR2 FQNEAQ (reference sequence). The CDR3 sequence is 16 residues long. The CDR3 sequence is CASSSRIPPSYNEQFF. The DNA of the CDR3 is TGTGCCAGCAGCTCTAGGATCCCCCCTTCCTACAATGAGCAGTTCTTC.

The genes are TRBV12-3 or TRBV12-4 and TRBJ1-1; D not certain. CDR3 length equals 12 residues. Trimming took 7 bases from V and 9 from J, leaving 15 bases between them. CDR3 in DNA: TGTGCCAGCACAATTTCCACATCGAAAGCTTTCTTT. It codes for CASTISTSKAFF.

Only a few counts were recorded for this clonotype. The chain couples TRBV2 to TRBJ1-4, with 7 bases lining up with TRBD1. The CDR3 is made up of 17 amino acids. The germline gives CDR1 SNHLY, CDR2 FYNNEI. With 8 bases clipped from V and 5 bases from J, the junction kept 17 bases outside the gene matches. CDR3 in amino acids: CASGQGEKSYRNEKLFF. The CDR3 region has the DNA TGTGCCAGCGGCCAGGGGGAGAAAAGTTATAGGAATGAAAAACTGTTTTTT.

This clonotype appeared a few times. The V and J genes are TRBV27 and TRBJ1-5, with no clear D. The CDR3 runs 15 residues. Germline CDR1 MNHEY, CDR2 SMNVEV (reference sequence). Between the trimmed V and J ends, which lost 4 bases and 5 bases, there was a span of 15 bases. The CDR3 reads CASSSLTGLDQPQHF. The CDR3, as DNA: TGTGCCAGCAGTTCCCTAACGGGGTTAGATCAGCCCCAGCATTTT.

This chain connects TRBV13 to TRBJ2-5; unclear D gene. Gene TRBJ2-7 matches the end of the DNA better, so the J call may be wrong. The V gene's germline CDR1 is PRHDT and CDR2 FYEKMQ (reference sequence). The CDR3 runs 13 residues. In DNA form, the CDR3 reads TGTGCCAGCAGCCCGCCCCGTAGGTACGAGCAGTACTTC. Its translation: CASSPPRRYEQYF.

The chain employs TRBV20-1 and TRBJ1-6, with D possibly being TRBD1 (6 bases). CDR3 length: 15 amino acids. V dropped 2 bases and J dropped 2 bases, with 10 bases sitting between them. CDR1 is DFQATT, CDR2 SNEGSKA, per germline (reference sequence). The CDR3: CSARKGDPYNSPLHF. The CDR3 region has the DNA TGCAGTGCTAGAAAGGGGGATCCCTATAATTCACCCCTCCACTTT.

About this clonotype: One end of the junction fails to match germline, which may point to a read error. This chain joins TRBV5-1 and TRBJ2-1, with TRBD1 matching over 9 bases. The V gene's germline CDR1 is SGHRS and CDR2 YFSETQ. This CDR3 contains 14 residues. The chain's CDR3 is CASSLGTGSHEQFF. The CDR3 nucleotides are TGTGCCAGCAGCTTGGGGACAGGGTCCCATGAGCAGTTCTTC.

Note on this clonotype: Compared with germline, one end of the junction differs, possibly owing to a read error. The CDR3 DNA reads TGTGCTAGCAGCTTACGTTCAGAGAAGCGGTTTGAGACAGGGGGTCCCCAAGAGACCCAGTACTTC. Translating gives CASSLRSEKRFETGGPQETQYF. The chain has TRBV7-7 and TRBJ2-5; 9 nucleotides match TRBD1. The CDR3 runs to 22 residues. Germline CDR1 reads SSHAT; CDR2 reads FNYEAQ (reference sequence).